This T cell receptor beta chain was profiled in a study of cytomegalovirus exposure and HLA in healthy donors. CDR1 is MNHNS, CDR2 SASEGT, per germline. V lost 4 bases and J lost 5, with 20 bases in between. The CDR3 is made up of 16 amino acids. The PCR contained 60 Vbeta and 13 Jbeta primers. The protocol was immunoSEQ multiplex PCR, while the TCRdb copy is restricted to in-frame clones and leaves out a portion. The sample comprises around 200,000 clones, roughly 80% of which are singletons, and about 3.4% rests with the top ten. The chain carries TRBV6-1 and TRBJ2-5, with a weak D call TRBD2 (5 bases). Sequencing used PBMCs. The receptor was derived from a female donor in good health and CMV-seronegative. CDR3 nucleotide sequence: TGTGCCAGCAGTGTGGCCAGCGGCCCCAGTCGGGAGACCCAGTACTTC. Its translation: CASSVASGPSRETQYF.